This is a list of T cell receptor beta chains from one sample in a study of blood T cell repertoires in COVID-19. Sequencing was performed with immunoSEQ multiplex PCR; in TCRdb, only in-frame clones are kept and a portion is missing. The sample has fewer than 45,000 clones; approximately 85% are singletons. The sample taken for sequencing was peripheral blood. The receptors stem from a human donor in a cohort sampled during active COVID-19. Each CDR3 is given with its conserved first and last residue. A D gene is named only where the DNA matches it firmly. Not every row has a clone size; where given, it reads once, few, many or a size class.

d_call,j_call,clone_size,v_call,cdr3_aa,cdr3_nt
.,TRBJ1-5,.,TRBV5-1,CASSLSGDNQPQHF,TGCGCCAGCAGCTTGTCGGGGGATAATCAGCCCCAGCATTTT
.,TRBJ1-5,.,TRBV6-1,CASSEGQNQPQHF,TGTGCCAGCAGTGAGGGGCAAAATCAGCCCCAGCATTTT
.,TRBJ1-2,.,TRBV6-6,CASSYSSQGNYGYTF,TGTGCCAGCAGTTACTCCTCACAGGGTAACTATGGCTACACCTTC
TRBD2,TRBJ2-1,once,TRBV15,CATSRALGGGAMNEQFF,TGTGCCACCAGCAGAGCCCTCGGCGGGGGGGCTATGAATGAGCAGTTCTTC
.,TRBJ1-5,.,TRBV4-1,CASSQESGLPKPQHF,TGCGCCAGCAGCCAAGAGTCAGGACTCCCTAAACCCCAGCATTTT
TRBD1,TRBJ2-2,.,TRBV5-6,CASSSGQGRTGELFF,TGTGCCAGCAGCTCGGGACAGGGAAGGACCGGGGAGCTGTTTTTT
.,TRBJ1-4,once,TRBV9,CASSVGQVNNEKLFF,TGTGCCAGCAGCGTAGGGCAGGTCAATAATGAAAAACTGTTTTTT
.,TRBJ2-7,once,TRBV5-1,CASSLGAGETYEQYF,TGCGCCAGCAGCTTGGGCGCCGGGGAAACCTACGAGCAGTACTTC
TRBD1,TRBJ1-2,.,TRBV6-5,CASSYSAQGGGYGYTF,TGTGCCAGCAGTTACTCGGCCCAGGGGGGCGGCTATGGCTACACCTTC
.,TRBJ1-2,.,TRBV6-4,CASSDSPGYGGYTF,TGTGCCAGCAGTGACTCTCCGGGTTATGGAGGCTACACCTTC
.,TRBJ2-2,.,TRBV11-2,CASSLDPQAGELFF,TGTGCCAGCAGCTTAGATCCCCAGGCCGGGGAGCTGTTTTTT
TRBD2,TRBJ2-3,few,TRBV6-5,CASSMRGGSTDTQYF,TGTGCCAGCAGCATGCGGGGGGGGAGCACAGATACGCAGTATTTT
TRBD1,TRBJ2-5,once,TRBV14,CASSQGGALQETQYF,TGTGCCAGCAGTCAAGGGGGCGCGTTACAAGAGACCCAGTACTTC
.,TRBJ2-1,.,TRBV5-1,CASSSKQGYSVNEQFF,TGCGCCAGCAGCTCAAAACAGGGATATTCAGTAAATGAGCAGTTCTTC
.,TRBJ2-7,.,TRBV24-1,CATSNDSSYEQYF,TGTGCCACCAGTAACGACAGCTCCTACGAGCAGTACTTC
.,TRBJ2-5,once,TRBV5-5,CASSPPLETQYF,TGTGCCAGCAGCCCCCCCCTAGAGACCCAGTACTTC
TRBD1,TRBJ2-7,.,TRBV6-9,CASTGISGQKPYEQYF,TGTGCCAGTACCGGGATCTCGGGACAGAAACCCTACGAGCAGTACTTC
.,TRBJ2-3,.,TRBV6-5,CASIRGQANTDTQYF,TGTGCCAGCATCAGGGGTCAGGCAAACACAGATACGCAGTATTTT
.,TRBJ1-1,.,TRBV5-1,CASSSQGLDTEAFF,TGCGCCAGCAGCTCTCAGGGGCTAGACACTGAAGCTTTCTTT
.,TRBJ1-2,.,TRBV7-9,CASSLGPDGYTF,TGTGCCAGCAGCTTGGGCCCCGATGGCTACACCTTC
.,TRBJ1-2,.,TRBV27,CASSLKQGFYGYTF,TGTGCCAGCAGTTTAAAACAGGGCTTCTATGGCTACACCTTC
.,TRBJ1-2,few,TRBV27,CASRTLIRTSNYGYTF,TGTGCCAGCAGGACTTTAATTCGGACTTCTAACTATGGCTACACCTTC
TRBD1,TRBJ2-7,once,TRBV7-9,CASSSQDRGGGYEQYF,TGTGCCAGCAGCTCACAGGACAGGGGGGGCGGATACGAGCAGTACTTC
.,TRBJ1-4,.,TRBV18,CASSPEPGGKLFF,TGTGCCAGCTCACCTGAACCGGGAGGGAAACTGTTTTTT
TRBD1,TRBJ1-4,once,TRBV9,CASSAYGGQGANEKLFF,TGTGCCAGCAGCGCCTATGGGGGACAGGGTGCTAATGAAAAACTGTTTTTT
TRBD2,TRBJ2-7,.,TRBV2,CASLAGLTYVGEQYF,TGTGCCAGCCTAGCGGGGCTTACTTACGTAGGGGAGCAGTACTTC
.,TRBJ2-4,.,TRBV5-8,CASSFPGVAKNIQYF,TGTGCCAGCAGCTTCCCCGGGGTAGCCAAAAACATTCAGTACTTC
.,TRBJ2-5,.,TRBV5-1,CASSSGQPQETQYF,TGCGCCAGCAGCTCGGGACAACCCCAAGAGACCCAGTACTTC
TRBD1,TRBJ2-3,.,TRBV5-4,CASSLDRGRTDTQYF,TGTGCCAGCAGCTTGGACAGGGGGCGAACAGATACGCAGTATTTT
TRBD1,TRBJ1-2,.,TRBV11-1,CASSSSGGWDLYGYTF,TGTGCCAGCAGCTCATCAGGGGGCTGGGACTTATATGGCTACACCTTC
.,TRBJ1-2,.,TRBV7-3,CASSLGRVGGYTF,TGTGCCAGCAGCTTAGGCCGGGTAGGAGGCTACACCTTC
.,TRBJ1-5,.,TRBV21-1,CASSKEGVTYSNQPQHF,TGTGCCAGCAGCAAAGAGGGAGTAACTTATAGCAATCAGCCCCAGCATTTT
TRBD1,TRBJ2-6,.,TRBV9,CASSAPGTAISGANVLTF,TGTGCCAGCAGCGCGCCCGGGACAGCCATCTCTGGGGCCAACGTCCTGACTTTC
TRBD1,TRBJ2-2,.,TRBV14,CASSPLDRVDTGELFF,TGTGCCAGCAGCCCCTTGGACAGGGTGGACACCGGGGAGCTGTTTTTT
.,TRBJ2-4,.,TRBV6-4,CASSELEGSIQYF,TGTGCCAGCAGTGAATTGGAGGGGAGCATTCAGTACTTC
TRBD2,TRBJ2-1,few,TRBV9,CASSGAGTSVNEQFF,TGTGCCAGCAGCGGGGCCGGGACTAGCGTTAATGAGCAGTTCTTC
TRBD1,TRBJ1-2,.,TRBV7-8,CASSLEDRVYGYTF,TGTGCCAGCAGCTTGGAGGACAGGGTTTATGGCTACACCTTC
.,TRBJ1-3,.,TRBV6-5,CASSLGYNTIYF,TGTGCCAGCAGTCTAGGCTACAACACCATATATTTT
.,TRBJ1-4,.,TRBV18,CASSRGGREKLFF,TGTGCCAGCTCACGAGGGGGTCGTGAAAAACTGTTTTTT
TRBD2,TRBJ2-3,.,TRBV5-1,CASSLESGGDTQYF,TGCGCCAGCAGCTTGGAGAGCGGGGGAGATACGCAGTATTTT
.,TRBJ2-7,few,TRBV27,CASRRDTDYEQYF,TGTGCCAGCCGACGGGACACGGACTACGAGCAGTACTTC
.,TRBJ2-3,.,TRBV20-1,CSASDYVTDTQYF,TGCAGTGCTAGTGATTATGTTACAGATACGCAGTATTTT
.,TRBJ1-1,.,TRBV12-3/TRBV12-4,CASSFRGEAFF,TGTGCCAGCAGTTTTCGGGGTGAAGCTTTCTTT
TRBD1,TRBJ1-1,.,TRBV6-6,CASSPGGGGGMNTEAFF,TGTGCCAGCAGTCCGGGAGGGGGCGGGGGAATGAACACTGAAGCTTTCTTT
TRBD1,TRBJ1-1,.,TRBV7-9,CASSLGGDSTEAFF,TGTGCCAGCAGCTTAGGAGGGGACAGCACTGAAGCTTTCTTT
.,TRBJ2-2,.,TRBV2,CASKTGLVAGELFF,TGTGCCAGCAAGACAGGACTCGTCGCCGGGGAGCTGTTTTTT
.,TRBJ1-3,.,TRBV9,CASRSVLSGNTIYF,TGTGCCAGCCGGAGCGTACTCTCTGGAAACACCATATATTTT
.,TRBJ2-5,.,TRBV4-2,CASSQGTAKETQYF,TGTGCCAGCAGCCAAGGGACAGCAAAAGAGACCCAGTACTTC
TRBD1,TRBJ1-1,.,TRBV9,CASSATDRSNTEAFF,TGTGCCAGCAGCGCGACGGACAGGAGTAACACTGAAGCTTTCTTT
.,TRBJ1-5,.,TRBV11-3,CASSLGCVTGGHF,TGTGCCAGCAGCTTAGGCTGCGTGACAGGTGGGCATTTT
TRBD2,TRBJ2-7,.,TRBV5-4,CASSSASGGTYEQYF,TGTGCCAGCAGCTCTGCTAGCGGGGGAACCTACGAGCAGTACTTC
.,TRBJ2-5,.,TRBV5-1,CASSYSGAPETQYF,TGCGCCAGCAGCTATTCAGGGGCGCCGGAGACCCAGTACTTC
.,TRBJ2-7,.,TRBV7-2,CASSPDWPPYEQYF,TGTGCCAGCAGCCCCGACTGGCCCCCCTACGAGCAGTACTTC